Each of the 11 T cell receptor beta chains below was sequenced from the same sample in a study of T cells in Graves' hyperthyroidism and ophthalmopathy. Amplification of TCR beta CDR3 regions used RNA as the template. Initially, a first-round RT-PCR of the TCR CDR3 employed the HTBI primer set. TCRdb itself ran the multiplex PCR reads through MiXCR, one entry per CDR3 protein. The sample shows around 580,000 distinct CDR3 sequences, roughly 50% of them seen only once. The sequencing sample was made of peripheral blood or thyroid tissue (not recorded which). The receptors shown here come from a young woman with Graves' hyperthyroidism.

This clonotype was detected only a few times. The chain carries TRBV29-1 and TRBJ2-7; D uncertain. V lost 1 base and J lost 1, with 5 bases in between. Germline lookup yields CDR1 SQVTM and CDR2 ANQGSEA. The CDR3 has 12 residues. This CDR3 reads CSVEVRSYEQYF. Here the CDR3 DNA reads TGCAGCGTTGAAGTCAGGTCCTACGAGCAGTACTTC.

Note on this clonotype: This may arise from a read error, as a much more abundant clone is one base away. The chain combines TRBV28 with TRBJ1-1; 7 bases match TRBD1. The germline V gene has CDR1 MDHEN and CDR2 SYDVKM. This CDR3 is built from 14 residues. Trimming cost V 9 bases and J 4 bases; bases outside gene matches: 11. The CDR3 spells CARRPQGEGTEAFF. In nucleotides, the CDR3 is TGTGCCAGACGACCTCAGGGGGAGGGCACTGAAGCTTTCTTT.

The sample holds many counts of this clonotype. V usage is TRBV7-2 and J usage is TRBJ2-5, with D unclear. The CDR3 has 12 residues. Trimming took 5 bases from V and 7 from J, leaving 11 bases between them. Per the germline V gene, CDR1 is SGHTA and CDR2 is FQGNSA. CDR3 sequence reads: CASSDLLVTQYF. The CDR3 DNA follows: TGTGCCAGCAGCGACCTCTTAGTGACCCAGTACTTC. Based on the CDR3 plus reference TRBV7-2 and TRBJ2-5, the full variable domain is GAGVSQSPSNKVTEKGKDVELRCDPISGHTALYWYRQSLGQGLEFLIYFQGNSAPDKSGLPSDRFSAERTGGSVSTLTIQRTQQEDSAVYLCASSDLLVTQYFGPGTRLLVL.

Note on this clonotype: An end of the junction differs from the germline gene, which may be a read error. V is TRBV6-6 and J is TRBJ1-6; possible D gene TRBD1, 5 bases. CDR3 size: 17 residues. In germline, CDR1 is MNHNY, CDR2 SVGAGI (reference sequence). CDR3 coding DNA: TGTGCCAGCAGTTACTCGGGTGGGTCCGGGGGGAATTCACCCCCCCACTTT. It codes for CASSYSGGSGGNSPPHF.

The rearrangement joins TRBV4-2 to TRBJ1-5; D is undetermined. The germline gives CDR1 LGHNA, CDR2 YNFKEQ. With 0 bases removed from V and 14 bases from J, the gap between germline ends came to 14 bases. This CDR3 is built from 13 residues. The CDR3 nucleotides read TGTGCCAGCAGCCAAGATACTAGCGGGTACGAGCATTTT. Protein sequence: CASSQDTSGYEHF.

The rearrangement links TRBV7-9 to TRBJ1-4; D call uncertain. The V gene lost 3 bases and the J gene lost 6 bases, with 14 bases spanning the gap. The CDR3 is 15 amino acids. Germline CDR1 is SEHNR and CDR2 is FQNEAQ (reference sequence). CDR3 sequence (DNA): TGTGCCAGCAGCTTCAGCTTGGATACAGATGAAAAACTGTTTTTT. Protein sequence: CASSFSLDTDEKLFF.

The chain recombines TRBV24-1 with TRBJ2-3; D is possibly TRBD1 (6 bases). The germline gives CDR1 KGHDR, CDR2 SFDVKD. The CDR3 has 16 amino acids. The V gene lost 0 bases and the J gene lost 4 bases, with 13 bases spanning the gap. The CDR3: CATSDLPGQQADTQYF. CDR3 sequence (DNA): TGTGCCACCAGTGATTTGCCCGGACAGCAGGCAGATACGCAGTATTTT.

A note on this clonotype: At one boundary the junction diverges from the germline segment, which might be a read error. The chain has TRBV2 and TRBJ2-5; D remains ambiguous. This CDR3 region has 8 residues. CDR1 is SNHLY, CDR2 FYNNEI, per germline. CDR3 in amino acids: CASNRVTF. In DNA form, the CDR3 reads TGTGCCAGCAATCGGGTTACCTTC. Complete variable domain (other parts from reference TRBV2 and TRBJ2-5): EPEVTQTPSHQVTQMGQEVILRCVPISNHLYFYWYRQILGQKVEFLVSFYNNEISEKSEIFDDQFSVERPDGSNFTLKIRSTKLEDSAMYFCASNRVTFGPGTRLLVL.

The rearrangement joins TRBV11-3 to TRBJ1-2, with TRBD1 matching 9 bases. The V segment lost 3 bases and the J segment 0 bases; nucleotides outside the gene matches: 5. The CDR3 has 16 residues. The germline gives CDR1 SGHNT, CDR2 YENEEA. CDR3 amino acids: CASSLSGQGANYGYTF. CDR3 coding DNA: TGTGCCAGCAGCTTGTCGGGACAGGGAGCTAACTATGGCTACACCTTC.

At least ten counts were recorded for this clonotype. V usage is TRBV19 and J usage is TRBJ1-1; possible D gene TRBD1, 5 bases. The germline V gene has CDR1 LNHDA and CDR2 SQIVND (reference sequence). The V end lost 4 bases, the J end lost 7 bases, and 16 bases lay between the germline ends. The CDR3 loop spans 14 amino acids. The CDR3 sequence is CASSKGREGIEAFF. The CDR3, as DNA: TGTGCCAGTAGTAAGGGCAGGGAAGGGATTGAAGCTTTCTTT. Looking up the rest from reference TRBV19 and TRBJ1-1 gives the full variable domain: DGGITQSPKYLFRKEGQNVTLSCEQNLNHDAMYWYRQDPGQGLRLIYYSQIVNDFQKGDIAEGYSVSREKKESFPLTVTSAQKNPTAFYLCASSKGREGIEAFFGQGTRLTVV.

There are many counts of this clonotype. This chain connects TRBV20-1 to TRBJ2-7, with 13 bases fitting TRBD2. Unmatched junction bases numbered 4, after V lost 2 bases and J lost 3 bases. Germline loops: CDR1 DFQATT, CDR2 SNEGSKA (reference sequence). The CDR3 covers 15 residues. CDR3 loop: CSARPGTSGIYEQYF. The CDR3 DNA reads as TGCAGTGCTAGACCCGGGACTAGCGGGATCTACGAGCAGTACTTC.